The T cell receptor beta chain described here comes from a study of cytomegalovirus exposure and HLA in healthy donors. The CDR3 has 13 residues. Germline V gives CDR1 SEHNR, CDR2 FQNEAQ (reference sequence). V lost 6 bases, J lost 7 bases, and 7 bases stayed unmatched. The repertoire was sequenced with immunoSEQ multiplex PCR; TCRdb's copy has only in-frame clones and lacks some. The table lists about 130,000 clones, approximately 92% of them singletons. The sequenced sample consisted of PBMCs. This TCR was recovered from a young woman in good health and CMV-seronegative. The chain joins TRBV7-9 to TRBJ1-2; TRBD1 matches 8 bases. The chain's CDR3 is CASRWTGSSGYTF. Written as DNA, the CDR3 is TGTGCCAGCAGGTGGACAGGGAGTAGTGGCTACACCTTC.